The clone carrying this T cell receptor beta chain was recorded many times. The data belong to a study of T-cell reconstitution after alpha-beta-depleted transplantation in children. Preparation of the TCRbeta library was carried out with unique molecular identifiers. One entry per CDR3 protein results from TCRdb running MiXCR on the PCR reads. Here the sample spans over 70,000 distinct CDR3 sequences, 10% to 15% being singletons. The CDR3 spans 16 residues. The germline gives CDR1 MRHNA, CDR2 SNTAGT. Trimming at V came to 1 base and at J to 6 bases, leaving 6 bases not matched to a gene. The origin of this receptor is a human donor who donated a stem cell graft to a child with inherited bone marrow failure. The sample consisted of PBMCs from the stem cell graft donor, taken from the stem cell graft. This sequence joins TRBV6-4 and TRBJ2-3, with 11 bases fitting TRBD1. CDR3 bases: TGTGCCAGCAGTGACTGGACAGGGGGCAGGAGGGATACGCAGTATTTT. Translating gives CASSDWTGGRRDTQYF.